This T cell receptor (beta chain) comes out of a study of T cell repertoires in cytomegalovirus infection (dated by TCRdb to between 2018 and 2021). In terms of the full investigation: Alongside well-studied HLA-B-restricted epitopes, the peptide stimulations were aimed at recently identified HLA-C-restricted CMV epitopes, whose presentation resists viral immunomodulation. Donor HLA type was relevant to the analysis, because carriage of CMV infection together with the matching HLA type was indicated by public TCR beta signatures. The study at large found these results: The ex vivo response was dominated by HLA-C-restricted CMV-specific TCR beta clonotypes, which also provided the single most frequent clonotype in two of eight donors. Cumulative frequency of public TCR beta family members discriminated carriers of CMV infection plus the relevant HLA type in this cohort and an independent roughly 330-donor cohort.

The treatment or condition label here, explained by the study, means: in vitro stimulation with specific CMV peptide epitopes to enrich CMV-specific T cells. The CDR3 spans 12 residues, from the cysteine through the phenylalanine. The only DNA kept is the CDR3, 36 bases in frame from the first base. Germline trimming amounts to 6 bases on V and 7 bases on J, with 3 as the count of junction bases outside the gene matches. For CDR1 and CDR2, the germline V gene lists MDHEN and SYDVKM. This clonotype appeared a few times. Its specific antigen is unknown. No per-base quality is available; no much larger clone lies one base away. The reads were generated on an Illumina HiSeq 1500. TCRdb redid the processing of the public reads, applying fastp at Q25 and MiXCR, and retained in-frame beta chains. Rows with one shared CDR3 protein collapse into an entry with the most common genes and DNA. For this sample there are over 250,000 distinct CDR3 sequences; less than 25% appear just once. Together, the top ten hold roughly a fifth of the sample.

The rearrangement combines TRBV28 with TRBJ1-5, and 7 junction bases match TRBD1. The sequenced sample was cultured PBMCs, obtained from culture after CMV antigen stimulation. The receptor comes from a human donor in good health (CMV status not recorded). Some clones in this sample may be carry-over from other donors' samples. The CDR3 reads CASRVQGQPQHF. The sequence in DNA is TGTGCCAGCAGGGTACAGGGGCAGCCCCAGCATTTT.